This TCR beta chain originates from a study of blood T cell repertoires in COVID-19. Clones were sequenced by immunoSEQ multiplex PCR, and TCRdb holds only the in-frame ones, with some missing. In the table there are 200,000 to 250,000 clones, about 87% of which are singletons. Per germline, CDR1 MDHEN and CDR2 SYDVKM. V lost 8 bases and J 5 bases, leaving 12 bases between the germline ends. The CDR3 spans 12 residues. The chain joins TRBV28 to TRBJ1-1, with no clear D. The sample comprised peripheral blood. This clonotype was obtained from a young man with COVID-19, enrolled during active disease. CDR3 in amino acids: CASRTLETEAFF. The CDR3 bases are TGTGCCAGCCGGACTCTGGAAACTGAAGCTTTCTTT.